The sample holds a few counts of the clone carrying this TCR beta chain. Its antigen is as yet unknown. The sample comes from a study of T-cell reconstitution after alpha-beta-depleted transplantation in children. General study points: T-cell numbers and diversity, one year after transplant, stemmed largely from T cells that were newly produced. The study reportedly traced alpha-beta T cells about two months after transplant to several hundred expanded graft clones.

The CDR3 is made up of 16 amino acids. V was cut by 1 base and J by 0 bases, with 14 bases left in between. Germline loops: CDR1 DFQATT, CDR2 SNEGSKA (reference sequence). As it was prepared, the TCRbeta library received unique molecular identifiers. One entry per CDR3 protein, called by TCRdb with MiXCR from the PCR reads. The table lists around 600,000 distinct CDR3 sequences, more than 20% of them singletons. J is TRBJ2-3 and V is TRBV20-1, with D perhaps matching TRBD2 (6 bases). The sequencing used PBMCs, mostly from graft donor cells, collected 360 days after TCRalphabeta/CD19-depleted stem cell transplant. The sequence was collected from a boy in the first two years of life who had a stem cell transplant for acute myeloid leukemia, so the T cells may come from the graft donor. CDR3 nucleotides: TGCAGTGCTAGAGTCCCGGGGCGGGATAGCACAGATACGCAGTATTTT. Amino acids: CSARVPGRDSTDTQYF.